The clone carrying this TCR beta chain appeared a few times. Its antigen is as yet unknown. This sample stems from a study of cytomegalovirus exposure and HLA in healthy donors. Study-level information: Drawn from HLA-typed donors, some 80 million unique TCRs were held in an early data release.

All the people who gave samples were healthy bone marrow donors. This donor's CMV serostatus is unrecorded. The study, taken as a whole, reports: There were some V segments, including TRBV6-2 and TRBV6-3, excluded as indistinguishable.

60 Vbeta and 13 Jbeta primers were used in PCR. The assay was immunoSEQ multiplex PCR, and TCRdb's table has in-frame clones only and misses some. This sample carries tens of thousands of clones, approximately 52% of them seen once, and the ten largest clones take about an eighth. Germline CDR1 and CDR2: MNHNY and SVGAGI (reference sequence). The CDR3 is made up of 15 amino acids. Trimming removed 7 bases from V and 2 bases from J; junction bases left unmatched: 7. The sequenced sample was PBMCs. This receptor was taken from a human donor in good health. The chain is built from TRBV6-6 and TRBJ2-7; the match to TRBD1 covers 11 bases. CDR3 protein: CASTPGTGGTYEQYF. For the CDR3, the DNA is TGTGCCAGCACCCCCGGGACAGGGGGGACCTACGAGCAGTACTTC.